One sample yielded the 2 T cell receptor beta chains listed below, sequenced in a study of blood T cells in healthy people across ages. With a J-beta primer mix and a sample-barcoded 5' primer, a second PCR ran 7 to 11 cycles. TCRdb independently ran MiXCR on the 5' RACE reads; one entry per CDR3 protein. The table includes some 670,000 distinct CDR3 sequences, 52% detected once. Sequencing used blood. These receptors all stem from a woman older than 75 in good health.

The table lists this clonotype with many counts. The chain links TRBV10-3 to TRBJ2-7, with D hard to call. V was pared by 7 bases and J by 5 bases, with 21 bases between. CDR1 and CDR2 (germline): ENHRY, SYGVKD. The CDR3 is made up of 15 amino acids. The CDR3 region has the DNA TGTGCCATCACCAAAACAGCCTTCAGCTACAACGAGCAGTACTTC. This encodes CAITKTAFSYNEQYF.

The chain uses TRBV21-1 and TRBJ2-6; the tabulated D call, TRBD1, remains unverified against the DNA. TRBV21-1 is reported as a pseudogene. The CDR3 consists of 14 residues. In DNA, the CDR3 is TGTGCCAGGATTCCGGACCGTCCCCCCAGCGTCCTGACTTTC. Amino acids: CARIPDRPPSVLTF.